Listed here are 24 T cell receptor beta chains from one sample, sequenced in a study of blood T cell repertoires in COVID-19. TCRdb's copy holds only in-frame clones and misses some; the assay was immunoSEQ multiplex PCR. The sample has 70,000 or so clones, about 83% seen once; the top ten hold around 23%. Sequencing input: peripheral blood. All receptors come from a human donor in a cohort sampled during active COVID-19.

J is TRBJ1-4 and V is TRBV28; 9 bases agree with TRBD1. J lost 7 bases, V lost 8 bases, and 5 bases had no gene match. Germline V CDR1 and CDR2: MDHEN, SYDVKM. The CDR3 spans 13 residues. The CDR3 sequence: CASRGTGSEKLFF. In nucleotides, the CDR3 is TGTGCCAGCCGCGGGACAGGGAGTGAAAAACTGTTTTTT.

Points on this clone: A junction boundary mismatches the germline segment, possibly from a read error. This rearrangement joins TRBV28 to TRBJ1-1, with TRBD1 matching 7 bases. Germline CDR1 is MDHEN and CDR2 is SYDVKM. The CDR3 sequence is 12 residues long. Here the CDR3 DNA reads TGTGCCAGCAGTTTTTCGGACAGGAGCAGTACCTTT. It encodes CASSFSDRSSTF.

The V gene is TRBV30, the J gene TRBJ2-1, with TRBD1 identical over 8 bases. The CDR3 runs 19 residues. Germline-derived CDR1 and CDR2 are GTSNPN and SVGIG (reference sequence). V lost 1 base, J lost 4 bases, and 18 bases stayed unmatched. Written as DNA, the CDR3 is TGTGCCTGGAGTGGGGGGGCTCGGACAGGGTGGGATTTGTACAATGAGCAGTTCTTC. Translating it yields CAWSGGARTGWDLYNEQFF.

The genes are TRBV18 and TRBJ1-1; 9 bases are a match to TRBD1. The CDR3 covers 14 residues. The V and J ends lost 3 bases and 4 bases, in that order; junction bases with no gene match: 3. Germline V lookup: CDR1 KGHSH, CDR2 LQKENI. CDR3 coding DNA: TGTGCCAGCTCACCGGGACAGGGCGGCACTGAAGCTTTCTTT. Its translation is CASSPGQGGTEAFF.

The V and J genes are TRBV20-1 and TRBJ1-2, with no clear D. V was shortened by 6 bases and J by 2 bases, with 7 bases between the two germline ends. This CDR3 region has 11 residues. Germline CDR1 and CDR2: DFQATT and SNEGSKA (reference sequence). In nucleotides, the CDR3 is TGCAGTGCGGGCCAAAACTATGGCTACACCTTC. Its translation: CSAGQNYGYTF.

The chain has TRBV12-5 and TRBJ2-1; possibly TRBD2 for D (5 bases). V shed 1 base and J shed 7 bases, with 8 bases lying between them. Germline V gene data show CDR1 as LGHNT and CDR2 as FRNRAP. The CDR3 contains 13 residues. The CDR3 reads CASGLGTANEQFF. For the CDR3, the DNA is TGTGCTAGTGGTTTGGGGACTGCGAATGAGCAGTTCTTC. Complete variable domain (other parts from reference TRBV12-5 and TRBJ2-1): DARVTQTPRHKVTEMGQEVTMRCQPILGHNTVFWYRQTMMQGLELLAYFRNRAPLDDSGMPKDRFSAEMPDATLATLKIQPSEPRDSAVYFCASGLGTANEQFFGPGTRLTVL.

The chain uses TRBV7-9 and TRBJ2-3, with 9 bases that match TRBD1. J lost 4 bases, V lost 5 bases, and 4 bases had no gene match. This CDR3 region has 14 residues. Germline loops: CDR1 SEHNR, CDR2 FQNEAQ (reference sequence). The CDR3 sequence is CASSRDRAPDTQYF. The CDR3 DNA follows: TGTGCCAGCAGCCGGGACAGGGCTCCAGATACGCAGTATTTT.

The genes are TRBV5-1 and TRBJ2-5; TRBD1 matches at 12 bases. The CDR3 totals 16 residues. J gave up 6 bases and V 0 bases, and 6 bases lay outside the gene matches. Germline loops: CDR1 SGHRS, CDR2 YFSETQ. CDR3 sequence: CASSLGNRDRGQTQYF. As DNA, the CDR3 is TGCGCCAGCAGCTTGGGTAACCGGGACAGGGGGCAGACCCAGTACTTC.

The chain joins TRBV19 to TRBJ1-2, with a possible D match to TRBD1 (6 bases). CDR3 length: 15 amino acids. CDR1 LNHDA and CDR2 SQIVND come from the germline V gene (reference sequence). Trimming took off 7 bases at V and 2 bases at J, with 17 bases between the two ends. The CDR3 loop reads CASTRDNHANYGYTF. The CDR3 DNA sequence: TGTGCCAGTACCCGGGACAACCATGCGAACTATGGCTACACCTTC.

CDR3 residues: CASSLTQFAQPQHF. CDR3 DNA sequence: TGTGCCAGCAGTTTAACACAGTTTGCTCAGCCCCAGCATTTT. This chain connects TRBV27 to TRBJ1-5; D ambiguous. V dropped 2 bases and J dropped 6 bases, with 11 bases sitting between them. Germline lookup yields CDR1 MNHEY and CDR2 SMNVEV (reference sequence). CDR3 length: 14 residues.

The V gene is TRBV7-9, the J gene TRBJ2-2; D is perhaps TRBD2 (5 bases). Per the germline V gene, CDR1 is SEHNR and CDR2 is FQNEAQ (reference sequence). The CDR3 has 14 amino acids. V was trimmed by 6 bases and J by 4 bases, leaving 12 bases between them. CDR3 in DNA: TGTGCCAGCAGACACCCGGGGTCCACCGGGGAGCTGTTTTTT. It translates to CASRHPGSTGELFF.

The chain couples TRBV5-6 to TRBJ2-7, with TRBD2 matching over 7 bases. This CDR3 has 15 amino acids. The V and J ends lost 4 bases and 5 bases, in that order; junction bases with no gene match: 12. Germline V gene sequence: CDR1 SGHDT, CDR2 YYEEEE. Written as DNA, the CDR3 is TGTGCCAGCAGCGGTGGACTAGGCAGGCCCGACGAGCAGTACTTC. Its protein is CASSGGLGRPDEQYF.

The gene calls are TRBV6-1 and TRBJ2-2; 11 nucleotides agree with TRBD2. The J segment lost 5 bases and the V segment lost 5 bases, leaving 4 bases of the junction unmatched. Germline-derived CDR1 and CDR2 are MNHNS and SASEGT. The CDR3 runs 15 residues. CDR3 sequence: CASSFLAGGTGELFF. The CDR3 DNA sequence: TGTGCCAGCAGTTTTCTAGCGGGAGGAACCGGGGAGCTGTTTTTT.

This clone showed up just a few times. J is TRBJ2-2 and V is TRBV5-1, with 7 bases matching TRBD2. This CDR3 has 13 residues. V shed 8 bases and J 5 bases; nucleotides not matched to a gene: 6. Per germline, CDR1 SGHRS and CDR2 YFSETQ. The CDR3 reads CASAFGGTGELFF. CDR3 DNA: TGCGCCAGTGCTTTCGGGGGGACCGGGGAGCTGTTTTTT.

J is TRBJ1-3 and V is TRBV7-2; 10 nucleotides agree with TRBD1. The V gene end was trimmed by 1 base and the J gene end by 1 base; junction bases not matched to a gene: 1. CDR1 SGHTA and CDR2 FQGNSA come from the germline V gene. The CDR3 covers 16 residues. CDR3 residues: CASSLGGQGSGNTIYF. The CDR3 bases are TGTGCCAGCAGCTTAGGGGGACAGGGGTCTGGAAACACCATATATTTT. Looking up the rest from reference TRBV7-2 and TRBJ1-3 gives the full variable domain: GAGVSQSPSNKVTEKGKDVELRCDPISGHTALYWYRQSLGQGLEFLIYFQGNSAPDKSGLPSDRFSAERTGGSVSTLTIQRTQQEDSAVYLCASSLGGQGSGNTIYFGEGSWLTVV.

The CDR3 loop is CASSDRLADYEQYF. The CDR3 DNA reads TGTGCCAGCAGCGACCGACTAGCGGACTACGAGCAGTACTTC. The V gene is TRBV28, the J gene TRBJ2-7, with TRBD2 matching over 9 bases. V dropped 6 bases and J dropped 3; count of bases not matched to a gene: 6. Germline CDR1 MDHEN, CDR2 SYDVKM. The length of the CDR3 is 14 residues.

Here the CDR3 reads CASSPSVTGNTIYF. CDR3 bases: TGTGCCAGCAGCCCAAGCGTTACAGGAAACACCATATATTTT. This chain uses TRBV3-1 (or the pseudogene TRBV3-2) with TRBJ1-3; D gene ambiguous. The germline CDR1 and CDR2 sequences are LGHDT and YNNKEL (reference sequence). The CDR3 length is 14 residues. V gave up 4 bases and J gave up 4 bases, with 11 bases separating them.

J is TRBJ2-3 and V is TRBV15, with 7 bases identical to TRBD2. CDR3 length equals 15 residues. Germline V CDR1 and CDR2: LNHNV, YYDKDF (reference sequence). V was clipped by 1 base and J by 3 bases; unmatched bases: 4. For the CDR3, the DNA is TGTGCCACCAGCAGAGGGAGCGGGAAAACAGATACGCAGTATTTT. Translating gives CATSRGSGKTDTQYF.

The chain is built from TRBV29-1 and TRBJ2-3; a weak D match, TRBD1 (5 bases). The V end lost 6 bases, the J end lost 0 bases, and 7 bases lay between the germline ends. This CDR3 has 12 amino acids. CDR1 is SQVTM, CDR2 ANQGSEA, per germline. CDR3 sequence: CSVGQSTDTQYF. DNA of the CDR3: TGCAGCGTAGGACAAAGCACAGATACGCAGTATTTT.

The chain carries TRBV11-2 and TRBJ1-2; D is ambiguous. V was cut by 6 bases and J by 10 bases, with 24 bases left in between. CDR1 is SGHAT, CDR2 FQNNGV, per germline. This CDR3 contains 15 residues. CDR3 nucleotides: TGTGCCAGCAGGTCAGATCCTGGGCCGCTGTCTGACTACACCTTC. Protein: CASRSDPGPLSDYTF.

The V and J genes are TRBV9 and TRBJ2-4; the match to TRBD1 covers 8 bases. Germline-derived CDR1 and CDR2 are SGDLS and YYNGEE. The CDR3 has 17 amino acids. Trimming took 2 bases from V and 5 from J; bases not matched to a gene: 12. CDR3 region: CASSVPQGARYENIQYF. Written as DNA, the CDR3 is TGTGCCAGCAGCGTCCCCCAGGGGGCGCGATACGAAAACATTCAGTACTTC.

This chain links TRBV7-2 with TRBJ1-5, with D tentatively TRBD1 (5 bases). Trimming shortened V by 5 bases and J by 1 base, and 18 bases separated the two germline ends. This CDR3 has 17 residues. Germline CDR1 is SGHTA and CDR2 is FQGNSA. The CDR3 is CASSPSGRGSSNQPQHF. CDR3 in DNA: TGTGCCAGCAGCCCTTCCGGGAGGGGTTCGAGCAATCAGCCCCAGCATTTT.

V gene TRBV25-1 combines with J gene TRBJ2-5; 7 bases line up with TRBD1. The V gene's germline CDR1 is MGHDK and CDR2 SYGVNS. V gave up 3 bases and J gave up 7 bases; unmatched junction bases: 11. The CDR3 contains 15 residues. CDR3 region: CASSDDKGARGTQYF. The CDR3 DNA reads TGTGCCAGCAGTGATGACAAGGGGGCGAGGGGGACCCAGTACTTC.

The chain joins TRBV5-4 to TRBJ1-2; 10 bases are shared with TRBD1. Germline assignment: CDR1 SGHNT and CDR2 YYREEE (reference sequence). Germline trimming cut 3 bases from V and 7 bases from J; bases unmatched to any gene: 6. CDR3 length: 14 amino acids. The CDR3 bases are TGTGCCAGCAGCTGGGACAGGGGCTCGTCTGGCTACACCTTC. Its protein is CASSWDRGSSGYTF.